Below, one TCR beta chain is given with its context. Antigen unknown. These data come from a study of blood T cells in healthy people across ages. Turning to the study itself: Through template switching, about one barcoded beta molecule was captured per two T cells, as measured in model experiments.

Study results and caveats: For the donors, CMV status was unknown and possibly confounded expanded clonotype changes. A conclusive naive versus antigen-experienced comparison was prevented by the unsorted PBMCs.

Germline V gene lookup returns CDR1 SGHTA and CDR2 FQGNSA. The CDR3 is 13 residues long. It was with a sample-barcoded 5' primer and a J-beta primer mix that a second PCR of roughly 7 to 12 cycles was run. Each CDR3 protein is one row after TCRdb ran MiXCR on the 5' RACE reads. This sample has 1,500,000 or so distinct CDR3 sequences, with 59% found just once. The sequenced sample consisted of blood. The receptor comes from a man in his late teens or twenties in good health. This rearrangement joins TRBV7-2 to TRBJ2-4; D ambiguous. The J call may be faulty, since TRBJ2-7 better matches the DNA end. CDR3 in amino acids: CASSVTVNYEQYF. In nucleotides, the CDR3 is TGTGCCAGCAGCGTAACCGTTAACTACGAGCAGTACTTC.